A single sample gave rise to the 15 T cell receptor beta chains below, sequenced in a study of molecular identifiers for immune sequencing clone quantification. TCRdb recomputed calls from the PCR reads with MiXCR, one row per CDR3 protein. The sample contains hundreds of thousands of distinct CDR3 sequences, just under 20% of which appear only once. Material: naive CD8+ T cells from blood, with Jurkat cell RNA spiked in. Indicated subset: FACS-sorted CD8+CD4-CCR7+CD45RA+ naive T cells. The receptors come from a human donor in good health. Some libraries in this study had Jurkat cell RNA spiked in.

The table lists this clonotype with many counts. The CDR3 region has the DNA TGTGCCAGCAGCTTAGACCCGAGCTCTGGAAACACCATATATTTT. This translates into CASSLDPSSGNTIYF. This chain links TRBV7-2 with TRBJ1-3; no clear D. V was clipped by 1 base and J by 0 bases, with 7 bases between them. The CDR3 totals 15 residues. Germline V lookup: CDR1 SGHTA, CDR2 FQGNSA.

V and J are TRBV7-7 and TRBJ1-3; D is perhaps TRBD1 (5 bases). V lost 1 base and J lost 2, with 9 bases in between. CDR1 and CDR2 from the germline V gene are SSHAT and FNYEAQ (reference sequence). The CDR3 sequence is 15 residues long. This chain's CDR3 is CASSLVSGAGNTIYF. CDR3 DNA sequence: TGTGCCAGCAGCTTAGTATCGGGGGCTGGAAACACCATATATTTT.

This clonotype was counted a few times. The chain recombines TRBV10-3 with TRBJ1-2; tentative D call: TRBD1 (6 bases). Germline CDR1 and CDR2: ENHRY and SYGVKD. The V gene lost 1 base and the J gene lost 0 bases, with 12 bases spanning the gap. This CDR3 comprises 16 residues. The DNA for the CDR3 is TGTGCCATCAGTGAGTTGCAGGGGTTTTCTAACTATGGCTACACCTTC. As protein: CAISELQGFSNYGYTF.

Worth noting for this clonotype: A much larger clonotype is one base distant, so this may be a read error. The rearrangement uses TRBV7-9 and TRBJ1-4; D gene unclear. Germline-derived CDR1 and CDR2 are SEHNR and FQNEAQ (reference sequence). V was cut by 4 bases and J by 11 bases, with 11 bases left in between. The CDR3 runs 12 residues. The CDR3 region is CASSSIRDKLFF. The CDR3 DNA follows: TGTGCCAGCAGCTCAATCCGTGACAAACTGTTTTTT.

This chain joins TRBV9 and TRBJ2-2; D is ambiguous. CDR1 and CDR2 (germline): SGDLS, YYNGEE. Trimming stripped 4 bases from V and 4 bases from J, with 8 bases between. The CDR3 length is 13 residues. The CDR3 coding sequence is TGTGCCAGCAGCCCAAGAAGCACCGGGGAGCTGTTTTTT. Its protein product is CASSPRSTGELFF. The full variable domain, in which reference TRBV9 and TRBJ2-2 provide the parts outside the CDR3, is DSGVTQTPKHLITATGQRVTLRCSPRSGDLSVYWYQQSLDQGLQFLIQYYNGEERAKGNILERFSAQQFPDLHSELNLSSLELGDSALYFCASSPRSTGELFFGEGSRLTVL.

In this sample, this clonotype turned up a few times. V usage is TRBV19 and J usage is TRBJ2-1; D may be TRBD2 (6 bases). The CDR3 totals 15 residues. V was pared by 4 bases and J by 8 bases, with 18 bases between. The germline gives CDR1 LNHDA, CDR2 SQIVND (reference sequence). In DNA, the CDR3 is TGTGCCAGTAGTACCTACGTGTTAGCGGTCCATGAGCAGTTCTTC. It specifies CASSTYVLAVHEQFF.

This clonotype was observed at least ten times. The V gene is TRBV12-3 or TRBV12-4, the J gene TRBJ1-5; no reliable D call. V was pared by 0 bases and J by 7 bases, with 10 bases between. This CDR3 has 14 residues. CDR3 loop: CASSLASRVQPQHF. DNA for the CDR3: TGTGCCAGCAGTTTAGCGTCTAGGGTCCAGCCCCAGCATTTT.

This clonotype occurred once. A much larger clone lies one base from this, so it may be a read error. The V and J genes are TRBV6-2 or TRBV6-3 and TRBJ1-1, with unresolved D. The CDR3 consists of 13 residues. Germline values: CDR1 MNHEY, CDR2 SVGEGT. CDR3 nucleotides: TGTGCCAGCAGTTACGTTCTGACCACTGAAGCTCTCTTT. This encodes CASSYVLTTEALF.

This clonotype was seen ten or more times. The chain employs TRBV14 and TRBJ1-1; D may be TRBD1 (5 bases). Germline V gene data show CDR1 as SGHDN and CDR2 as FVKESK. Trimming stripped 4 bases from V and 6 bases from J, with 18 bases between. The CDR3 is 15 residues long. This chain's CDR3 is CASSPKIGGGPEAFF. CDR3 coding DNA: TGTGCCAGCAGCCCCAAGATTGGCGGGGGACCTGAAGCTTTCTTT.

Notes on this clonotype: A single base separates this from a much larger clone, so it may be a read error. The V and J genes are TRBV5-3 and TRBJ1-4; D unclear. TRBV5-3 is known as an ORF, though its function is uncertain. This CDR3 is 13 amino acids long. CDR3 in DNA: TGTGCCAGCAGCTTGGAGGTCGATGGAAAACTGTTTTTT. Translating it yields CASSLEVDGKLFF.

Worth noting for this clonotype: Being one base from a much bigger clone, this may be a read error. This sequence joins TRBV7-6 and TRBJ2-7, with a possible D match to TRBD1 (6 bases). The CDR3 is 14 amino acids. Germline V gene data show CDR1 as SGHVS and CDR2 as FNYEAQ. Here the CDR3 reads CASSFRDNDYGQYF. CDR3 DNA sequence: TGTGCCAGCAGCTTTCGGGACAACGACTACGGGCAGTACTTC.

Many counts were recorded for this clonotype. DNA of the CDR3: TGTGCCAGCGGCCGTAGCGGCTACAATGAGCAGTTCTTC. It specifies CASGRSGYNEQFF. The chain recombines TRBV12-3 or TRBV12-4 with TRBJ2-1, with TRBD2 as a possible D gene (6 bases). The CDR3 runs 13 residues. Trimming removed 8 bases at V and 3 bases at J, with 11 bases between.

This clonotype was seen at least ten times. The rearrangement links TRBV6-6 to TRBJ2-7, with a possible D match to TRBD2 (5 bases). The V gene's germline CDR1 is MNHNY and CDR2 SVGAGI (reference sequence). V dropped 4 bases and J dropped 5 bases, with 9 bases sitting between them. CDR3 size: 12 residues. This CDR3 is CASSFGVHEQYF. DNA for the CDR3: TGTGCCAGCAGTTTCGGGGTCCACGAGCAGTACTTC.

This clonotype came up many times. V gene TRBV4-1 combines with J gene TRBJ2-7; D is possibly TRBD1 (5 bases). The V end was cut by 5 bases, the J end by 5 bases, with 19 bases between. The CDR3 is made up of 15 amino acids. The germline CDR1 and CDR2 sequences are MGHRA and YSYEKL. In DNA, the CDR3 is TGCGCCAGCAGCTTCGATTGGGGCGCTTTGAACGAGCAGTACTTC. Amino acid sequence: CASSFDWGALNEQYF.

This clonotype was recorded many times. V usage is TRBV7-9 and J usage is TRBJ2-4, with D unresolved. V was clipped by 2 bases and J by 0 bases, with 11 bases between them. The germline gives CDR1 SEHNR, CDR2 FQNEAQ (reference sequence). CDR3 length: 16 residues. Written as DNA, the CDR3 is TGTGCCAGCAGCTTATCGATAGATCTAGCCAAAAACATTCAGTACTTC. It yields the protein CASSLSIDLAKNIQYF.